These T cell receptor beta chains were read from a single sample in a study of early T cells in non-severe SARS-CoV-2 infection. TCRdb called the 5' RACE reads again in MiXCR, with one record for every CDR3 protein. This sample has about 40,000 distinct CDR3 sequences, with 4.7% found just once. The sample was whole blood. The receptor set was obtained from an adult who was a healthcare worker with PCR-confirmed SARS-CoV-2 infection or an uninfected control (not recorded which). CDR3s include the opening cysteine and the closing phenylalanine or tryptophan. A D gene is named only where the DNA matches it firmly. Clone size is shown for a subset of rows, as once, few, many or a class of expanded clone.

j_call d_call v_call clone_size cdr3_nt cdr3_aa
TRBJ2-7 TRBD2 TRBV20-1 few TGCAGTGCTAGGGGCAGACTAGCGGGGTCCGACGAGCAGTACTTC CSARGRLAGSDEQYF
TRBJ2-7 - TRBV12-3/TRBV12-4 many TGTGCCAGCAGTTTTGGGAGCCAAAAGGGCGAGCAGTACTTC CASSFGSQKGEQYF
TRBJ2-1 TRBD2 TRBV30 many TGTGCCTCTAATCTAGCGGGGGTGCGGGAGCAGTTCTTC CASNLAGVREQFF
TRBJ2-1 TRBD1 TRBV13 many TGTGCCAGCAGCTCCCAGGGGGCGCATAATGAGCAGTTCTTC CASSSQGAHNEQFF
TRBJ2-3 TRBD2 TRBV5-1 few TGCGCCAGCAGCTTAGGACTAGAAGCAGATACGCAGTATTTT CASSLGLEADTQYF
TRBJ1-1 - TRBV12-3/TRBV12-4 - TGTGCCAGCAGACAGGGCAGCAACACTGAAGCTTTCTTT CASRQGSNTEAFF
TRBJ1-1 - TRBV10-2 medium-sized TGCGCCAGCAGTGAGTCAAAGAACACTGAAGCTTTCTTT CASSESKNTEAFF
TRBJ2-5 TRBD1 TRBV19 many TGTGCCGGACCCGGGACAGGGGCTAAAGAGACCCAGTACTTC CAGPGTGAKETQYF
TRBJ2-7 - TRBV5-1 few TGCGCCAGCAGCTTCAGGGAGCAGTACTTC CASSFREQYF
TRBJ1-1 - TRBV6-1 many TGTGCCAGCAGTGAAGCTGGGCCCACTGAAGCTTTCTTT CASSEAGPTEAFF
TRBJ2-5 TRBD2 TRBV20-1 many TGCAGTGCTAGGGACTGGACTAGCGGGAGGAGGAAAGAGACCCAGTACTTC CSARDWTSGRRKETQYF
TRBJ2-7 - TRBV7-9 few TGTGCCAGCAGCTCGGGTGTCAGGGACTACGAGCAGTACTTC CASSSGVRDYEQYF
TRBJ1-6 - TRBV29-1 many TGCAGCGTCGCCAGCTCCTATAATTCACCCCTCCACTTT CSVASSYNSPLHF
TRBJ1-1 - TRBV5-4 many TGTGCCAGCAGCTTGGATTCCGTGAACACTGAAGCTTTCTTT CASSLDSVNTEAFF
TRBJ2-4 - TRBV6-2/TRBV6-3 many TGTGCCAGCAGTTACTTAAAGGGATCAGGGAACATTCAGTACTTC CASSYLKGSGNIQYF
TRBJ2-2 TRBD1 TRBV28 many TGTGCCAGCAGTTTCTCAGGGGGCGCGATTGGCACCGGGGAGCTGTTTTTT CASSFSGGAIGTGELFF
TRBJ2-2 - TRBV3-1 many TGTGCCAGCAGCCAAGATGGCAGGGAGACCGGGGAGCTGTTTTTT CASSQDGRETGELFF
TRBJ2-7 - TRBV12-3/TRBV12-4 many TGTGCCAGCAGTTTGGTCTTAACCTACGAGCAGTACTTC CASSLVLTYEQYF
TRBJ1-2 - TRBV25-1 many TGTGCCAGCAGCCCGACGTCTGGCTATGGCTACACCTTC CASSPTSGYGYTF
TRBJ1-2 - TRBV7-2 many TGTGCCAGCAGCTTAGGGAGCACAGCCCAGCGAGGCTACACCTTC CASSLGSTAQRGYTF
TRBJ2-5 TRBD1 TRBV18 many TGTGCCAGCTCACCCCGGGACAGGGGAGAGACCCAGTACTTC CASSPRDRGETQYF
TRBJ1-5 - TRBV19 - TGTGCCAGTAGTTTCGGGGCAGGGAGTTTCGGTCAGCCCCAGCATTTT CASSFGAGSFGQPQHF
TRBJ2-1 - TRBV11-2 many TGTGCCAGCAGCTTGTACCGGGAACACAATGAGCAGTTCTTC CASSLYREHNEQFF
TRBJ1-3 TRBD1 TRBV9 - TGTGCCAGCAGCGTAGAAGACAGGGGGCAGGCTGGAAACACCATATATTTT CASSVEDRGQAGNTIYF
TRBJ1-3 - TRBV6-5 few TGTGCCAGCAGCCCGACCTCAGGGTTCCGCTCTGGAAACACCATATATTTT CASSPTSGFRSGNTIYF
TRBJ2-7 TRBD1 TRBV28 few TGTGCCAGCACAGGGGGCGAGCAGTACTTC CASTGGEQYF
TRBJ2-5 - TRBV20-1 - TGCAGTGCTACCAGTCGCGACCAGTACTTC CSATSRDQYF
TRBJ2-3 TRBD2 TRBV11-2 many TGTGCCAGCAGCTTAAACGTATGGACTAGCGGGGGTGGCACAGATACGCAGTATTTT CASSLNVWTSGGGTDTQYF
TRBJ1-5 - TRBV20-1 few TGCAGTGCTAGAGTCCAATCTCGGGATTCACAGCCCCAGCATTTT CSARVQSRDSQPQHF
TRBJ1-5 - TRBV28 - TGTGCCAGCAGTTTGGCCCGGGGGCGAGAACAGCCCCAGCATTTT CASSLARGREQPQHF
TRBJ2-5 - TRBV12-3/TRBV12-4 few TGTGCCAGCATGGCGCGGACCCTGGAGACCCAGTACTTC CASMARTLETQYF
TRBJ1-3 TRBD1 TRBV6-6 many TGTGCCAGCAGCTCGGGACAGGCGAGGGGAAACACCATATATTTT CASSSGQARGNTIYF
TRBJ2-5 TRBD1 TRBV28 many TGTGCCAGCAGTAAGACCGGACAGGGCCATTACCAAGAGACCCAGTACTTC CASSKTGQGHYQETQYF
TRBJ2-7 - TRBV5-1 many TGCGCCAGCAGCTTGGTTAGCGGCCCCTACGAGCAGTACTTC CASSLVSGPYEQYF
TRBJ2-2 TRBD1 TRBV5-1 - TGCGCCAGCAGCTTGGCGAGACAGGGGTCCGGGGAGCTGTTTTTT CASSLARQGSGELFF
TRBJ2-7 TRBD1 TRBV7-2 few TGTGCCAGCAGTCTTGGGACAGGGGCACAATACGAGCAGTACTTC CASSLGTGAQYEQYF
TRBJ2-4 - TRBV29-1 many TGCAGCGTTGGTGTCGGGGGGCTAGCTTCCATTCAGTACTTC CSVGVGGLASIQYF
TRBJ2-1 TRBD1 TRBV10-1 few TGCGCCAGCAGCGAACCGGGACAGGGTGGCAATGAGCAGTTCTTC CASSEPGQGGNEQFF
TRBJ1-5 - TRBV6-2/TRBV6-3 few TGTGCCAGCAGTTACTCGGGACTGAGCAATCAGCCCCAGCATTTT CASSYSGLSNQPQHF
TRBJ2-2 TRBD1 TRBV6-1 many TGTGCCAGCAGAGTGACAGGGGGCGAGACCGGGGAGCTGTTTTTT CASRVTGGETGELFF
TRBJ1-5 - TRBV12-3/TRBV12-4 - TGTGCCAGCTCCCTCCGGAGCAATCAGCCCCAGCATTTT CASSLRSNQPQHF
TRBJ2-2 TRBD2 TRBV11-2 many TGTGCCAGCAGCTTAGAACTAGCGGGCAACACCGGGGAGCTGTTTTTT CASSLELAGNTGELFF
TRBJ2-1 TRBD2 TRBV5-4 many TGTGCCAGCAGCTGGGGACTAGCGGGAGGCCACAATGAGCAGTTCTTC CASSWGLAGGHNEQFF
TRBJ1-5 - TRBV27 many TGTGCCAGCAGTTCACGCACAGGGACCGGCAATCAGCCCCAGCATTTT CASSSRTGTGNQPQHF
TRBJ2-7 - TRBV7-2 - TGTGCCAGCAGCTTAACCCCTGGTCAATACGAGCAGTACTTC CASSLTPGQYEQYF
TRBJ2-3 TRBD2 TRBV9 few TGTGCCAGCAGCGGGACTAGCGGGGGGCATCGGGATACGCAGTATTTT CASSGTSGGHRDTQYF